One and the same sample provided the 6 T cell receptor beta chains below, sequenced in a study of T cells in tuberculosis. The assay was immunoSEQ multiplex PCR, and TCRdb's table has in-frame clones only and misses some. This sample has about 34,000 clones, with more than 85% found just once. Sample time point: new active TB diagnosis, blood taken before or within 7 days of starting treatment. This specimen was PBMCs, taken at tuberculosis diagnosis. The receptor source for this set is an adult with tuberculosis.

The chain carries TRBV28 and TRBJ1-1; the match to TRBD1 covers 10 bases. The CDR3 covers 14 residues. CDR1 is MDHEN, CDR2 SYDVKM, per germline. After removal of 6 bases from V and 3 bases from J, the junction contained 4 bases not matched to a gene. Here the CDR3 DNA reads TGTGCCAGCAGGTTGACAGGGGGCCACACTGAAGCTTTCTTT. Its protein is CASRLTGGHTEAFF.

The chain joins TRBV5-1 to TRBJ1-4; D is unclear. CDR1 is SGHRS, CDR2 YFSETQ, per germline. Between the trimmed V and J ends, which lost 0 bases and 10 bases, there was a span of 10 bases. This CDR3 is 13 amino acids long. CDR3 DNA sequence: TGCGCCAGCAGCTTGGGACGGGAGGGAAAACTGTTTTTT. Protein product: CASSLGREGKLFF.

This clone showed up just once. The chain recombines TRBV4-2 with TRBJ1-2; 9 nucleotides agree with TRBD1. Trimming took 4 bases from V and 1 from J; bases not matched to a gene: 7. Germline V lookup: CDR1 LGHNA, CDR2 YNFKEQ. This CDR3 is built from 16 residues. The CDR3 here is CASSPRDREYNYGYTF. The CDR3 DNA reads as TGTGCCAGCAGCCCCCGGGACAGGGAGTATAACTATGGCTACACCTTC.

This sequence joins TRBV28 and TRBJ1-2, with TRBD1 matching 9 bases. V trimming: 3 bases; J trimming: 6 bases; junction bases outside the gene matches: 8. Germline CDR1 MDHEN, CDR2 SYDVKM. This CDR3 has 15 residues. The CDR3 protein is CASSFTGGWAHGYTF. As DNA, the CDR3 is TGTGCCAGCAGTTTCACAGGGGGCTGGGCCCATGGCTACACCTTC.

V and J are TRBV28 and TRBJ1-4; 8 nucleotides match TRBD1. Germline V gene data show CDR1 as MDHEN and CDR2 as SYDVKM. J gave up 5 bases and V 2 bases, and 4 bases lay outside the gene matches. This CDR3 has 15 residues. The CDR3 sequence is CASSLGGQGNEKLFF. The CDR3 DNA sequence: TGTGCCAGCAGTTTAGGCGGACAGGGAAATGAAAAACTGTTTTTT.

The V and J genes are TRBV29-1 and TRBJ2-3; TRBD2 might be the D (6 bases). Germline CDR1 SQVTM, CDR2 ANQGSEA. The CDR3 totals 15 residues. V was pared by 2 bases and J by 4 bases, with 16 bases between. The CDR3 here is CSVENPRGPPDTQYF. The CDR3 DNA reads as TGCAGCGTTGAAAACCCGCGGGGCCCACCAGATACGCAGTATTTT.